The 3 T cell receptor beta chains listed next were all sequenced from one sample in a study of blood T cell repertoires in COVID-19. Method: immunoSEQ multiplex PCR; TCRdb's copy keeps in-frame clones and lacks some. The data show about 24,000 clones, roughly nine tenths seen once. Specimen: peripheral blood. The receptors stem from a man between 65 and 79 years old with COVID-19, enrolled during active disease.

This clone has only one observation. As DNA, the CDR3 is TGTGCCAGCACCCCTCAAGCGGGCACTGAAGCTTTCTTT. This gives the protein CASTPQAGTEAFF. The chain recombines TRBV6-5 with TRBJ1-1, with D uncertain. This CDR3 is built from 13 residues. V was pared by 7 bases and J by 4 bases, with 13 bases between. CDR1 is MNHEY, CDR2 SVGAGI, per germline.

This clone was recorded once. The chain has TRBV27 and TRBJ2-6; possibly TRBD2 for D (6 bases). This CDR3 has 16 residues. The V and J ends lost 4 bases and 2 bases respectively, with 12 bases between them. CDR1 is MNHEY and CDR2 is SMNVEV in the germline V gene (reference sequence). The CDR3 reads CASSSPRGTGANVLTF. CDR3 bases: TGTGCCAGCAGTTCGCCCCGGGGGACTGGGGCCAACGTCCTGACTTTC.

CDR3 amino acids: CSVVAQTNTGELFF. The CDR3 DNA follows: TGCAGCGTTGTTGCCCAGACGAACACCGGGGAGCTGTTTTTT. The chain employs TRBV29-1 and TRBJ2-2; no clear D. Germline CDR1 reads SQVTM; CDR2 reads ANQGSEA. The CDR3 runs 14 residues. V was shortened by 4 bases and J by 0 bases, with 9 bases between the two germline ends.